These 32 T cell receptor beta chains originate from one sample sequenced in a study of beta chain features in type 1 diabetes. The whole isolated RNA underwent reverse transcription, so sequencing captured expressed TCRB transcripts. Libraries were prepared by immunoSEQ multiplex PCR; TCRdb keeps only in-frame clonotypes and omits some of them. The sample lists 120,000 to 150,000 clones, nearly 50% occurring once. Sequencing was carried out using Tregs from blood. Source of these receptors: a man between 18 and 35 years old in good health.

V is TRBV7-2 and J is TRBJ2-6; D ambiguous. The CDR3 is 15 residues long. V lost 5 bases and J 4 bases, leaving 12 bases between the germline ends. CDR1 and CDR2 from the germline V gene are SGHTA and FQGNSA. The CDR3 bases are TGTGCCAGCAGCCACGTAACCCAGGGGGCCAACGTCCTGACTTTC. It specifies CASSHVTQGANVLTF.

For the CDR3, the DNA is TGCGCCAGCAGCCTCCGTCGGTATGGACTAGCGGGAGCGATATCCTACAATGAGCAGTTCTTC. Translating gives CASSLRRYGLAGAISYNEQFF. The gene calls are TRBV5-1 and TRBJ2-1; 13 bases fit TRBD2. Germline values: CDR1 SGHRS, CDR2 YFSETQ. This CDR3 has 21 amino acids. Losses at the gene ends were 4 bases for V and 1 base for J; bases not matched to a gene: 17.

The chain uses TRBV11-2 and TRBJ1-3, with D possibly being TRBD1 (5 bases). Germline V gene sequence: CDR1 SGHAT, CDR2 FQNNGV. V lost 3 bases and J lost 5, with 14 bases in between. This CDR3 spans 15 amino acids. The CDR3 DNA reads as TGTGCCAGCAGCTTTCGGGGGGTCCCTCGAAACACCATATATTTT. Amino acid sequence: CASSFRGVPRNTIYF. Combining the CDR3 with reference TRBV11-2 and TRBJ1-3 gives the whole variable domain EAGVAQSPRYKIIEKRQSVAFWCNPISGHATLYWYQQILGQGPKLLIQFQNNGVVDDSQLPKDRFSAERLKGVDSTLKIQPAKLEDSAVYLCASSFRGVPRNTIYFGEGSWLTVV.

This clone turned up a few times. The J gene is TRBJ2-3, the V gene TRBV19; tentatively, D is TRBD1 (6 bases). CDR1 LNHDA and CDR2 SQIVND come from the germline V gene (reference sequence). This CDR3 is 12 amino acids long. V lost 6 bases to trimming and J lost 6 bases, with 10 bases between them. CDR3 amino acids: CASSPQGDTQYF. CDR3 DNA sequence: TGTGCCAGTAGCCCGCAGGGGGATACGCAGTATTTT.

The chain combines TRBV6-5 with TRBJ2-1, with TRBD1 identical over 10 bases. V shed 0 bases and J 9 bases; nucleotides not matched to a gene: 2. Germline CDR1 MNHEY, CDR2 SVGAGI. The CDR3 loop spans 14 amino acids. The CDR3 protein is CASSYSGTGVEQFF. CDR3 DNA sequence: TGTGCCAGCAGTTACTCGGGGACAGGGGTTGAGCAGTTCTTC.

This clone was recorded a few times. This sequence joins TRBV5-1 and TRBJ2-6; 8 bases agree with TRBD1. CDR1 and CDR2 (germline): SGHRS, YFSETQ. The CDR3 consists of 16 residues. V shed 3 bases and J 4 bases; nucleotides not matched to a gene: 6. The CDR3 is CASSSQGAWGANVLTF. The CDR3 DNA reads TGCGCCAGCAGCTCCCAGGGGGCGTGGGGGGCCAACGTCCTGACTTTC. The full variable domain, rest sourced from reference TRBV5-1 and TRBJ2-6, is KAGVTQTPRYLIKTRGQQVTLSCSPISGHRSVSWYQQTPGQGLQFLFEYFSETQRNKGNFPGRFSGRQFSNSRSEMNVSTLELGDSALYLCASSSQGAWGANVLTFGAGSRLTVL.

This clone was recorded a few times. V is TRBV5-5 and J is TRBJ2-3; 8 bases align to TRBD1. V dropped 1 base and J dropped 8; count of bases not matched to a gene: 9. Germline V lookup: CDR1 SGHKS, CDR2 YYEKEE (reference sequence). CDR3 length: 15 residues. Here the CDR3 DNA reads TGTGCCAGCAGCTTGATCCAGGGGGCCTTGGGTACGCAGTATTTT. It translates to CASSLIQGALGTQYF.

The chain couples TRBV10-3 to TRBJ1-2; 7 bases fit TRBD1. Germline values: CDR1 ENHRY, CDR2 SYGVKD. This CDR3 contains 11 residues. Trimming at V came to 5 bases and at J to 6 bases, leaving 0 bases not matched to a gene. CDR3 coding DNA: TGTGCCATCAGTACAGGGGATGGCTACACCTTC. This sequence encodes CAISTGDGYTF.

This clone was seen a few times. The CDR3 sequence is CASRPGLAGNEQFF. In DNA, the CDR3 is TGTGCCAGTAGACCGGGACTAGCGGGGAATGAGCAGTTCTTC. The chain combines TRBV7-2 with TRBJ2-1, with 13 bases identical to TRBD2. The trim removed 9 bases at V and 7 bases at J, leaving 6 bases unmatched. The germline V gene encodes CDR1 SGHTA and CDR2 FQGNSA. The length of the CDR3 is 14 residues.

In this sample, this clone turned up a few times. The V and J genes are TRBV6-1 and TRBJ1-6; TRBD1 is a possible D gene (5 bases). This CDR3 region has 14 residues. The V and J ends lost 3 bases and 6 bases respectively, with 9 bases between them. In germline, CDR1 is MNHNS, CDR2 SASEGT. The CDR3: CASSEGGGNSPLHF. CDR3 bases: TGTGCCAGCAGTGAGGGGGGGGGTAATTCACCCCTCCACTTT.

The chain carries TRBV5-4 and TRBJ2-3, with TRBD1 identical over 7 bases. Germline loops: CDR1 SGHNT, CDR2 YYREEE (reference sequence). Germline trimming cut 2 bases from V and 2 bases from J; bases unmatched to any gene: 8. The CDR3 is 16 residues long. The CDR3 DNA follows: TGTGCCAGCAGCTTCCTCAGGGGGAATTCCACAGATACGCAGTATTTT. This translates into CASSFLRGNSTDTQYF.

The chain employs TRBV28 and TRBJ1-6, with D tentatively TRBD1 (6 bases). This CDR3 is 18 amino acids long. Germline V gene lookup returns CDR1 MDHEN and CDR2 SYDVKM. Trimming shortened V by 5 bases and J by 2 bases, and 19 bases separated the two germline ends. In DNA, the CDR3 is TGTGCCAGCAGTCTGTACAGGGTAGTGGGAACCTATAATTCACCCCTCCACTTT. Translation gives CASSLYRVVGTYNSPLHF.

The rearrangement joins TRBV20-1 to TRBJ1-2; no definite D call. With 3 bases removed from V and 8 bases from J, the gap between germline ends came to 10 bases. The CDR3 loop spans 11 amino acids. The V gene's germline CDR1 is DFQATT and CDR2 SNEGSKA (reference sequence). CDR3 coding DNA: TGCAGTGCTAGTGGAGTTGAGGGCTACACCTTC. Its translation is CSASGVEGYTF.

The chain combines TRBV6-1 with TRBJ1-5, with D uncertain. Trimming pared 2 bases from V and 2 bases from J, leaving 13 bases between. The germline gives CDR1 MNHNS, CDR2 SASEGT. CDR3 size: 16 residues. CDR3 in DNA: TGTGCCAGCAGTGAATTCGGTTTTCAGGGCAATCAGCCCCAGCATTTT. This encodes CASSEFGFQGNQPQHF.

The chain employs TRBV5-1 and TRBJ2-7; 9 nucleotides align to TRBD1. Germline V gene sequence: CDR1 SGHRS, CDR2 YFSETQ. The CDR3 spans 15 residues. V gave up 0 bases and J gave up 4 bases; unmatched junction bases: 5. This chain's CDR3 is CASSLDSDRGYEQYF. In DNA, the CDR3 is TGCGCCAGCAGCTTGGATTCGGACAGGGGATACGAGCAGTACTTC. Full variable domain (rest looked up from reference TRBV5-1 and TRBJ2-7): KAGVTQTPRYLIKTRGQQVTLSCSPISGHRSVSWYQQTPGQGLQFLFEYFSETQRNKGNFPGRFSGRQFSNSRSEMNVSTLELGDSALYLCASSLDSDRGYEQYFGPGTRLTVT.

The chain combines TRBV5-1 with TRBJ1-2; tentatively, D is TRBD1 (5 bases). CDR3 length: 13 amino acids. V shed 0 bases and J shed 8 bases, with 11 bases lying between them. Germline V CDR1 and CDR2: SGHRS, YFSETQ. The CDR3 nucleotides are TGCGCCAGCAGCTTGGGGACATTAGTCGGCTACACCTTC. Its protein is CASSLGTLVGYTF. Complete variable domain (other parts from reference TRBV5-1 and TRBJ1-2): KAGVTQTPRYLIKTRGQQVTLSCSPISGHRSVSWYQQTPGQGLQFLFEYFSETQRNKGNFPGRFSGRQFSNSRSEMNVSTLELGDSALYLCASSLGTLVGYTFGSGTRLTVV.

This clone came up a few times. J is TRBJ2-1 and V is TRBV7-9, with TRBD2 matching over 13 bases. V lost 3 bases and J lost 4; bases outside the gene matches: 6. The CDR3 is made up of 17 amino acids. Germline V CDR1 and CDR2: SEHNR, FQNEAQ (reference sequence). CDR3 loop: CASSFSAGLAGYNEQFF. The CDR3 DNA sequence: TGTGCCAGCAGCTTTTCGGCGGGACTAGCGGGGTACAATGAGCAGTTCTTC. Variable domain in full (rest from reference TRBV7-9 and TRBJ2-1): DTGVSQNPRHKITKRGQNVTFRCDPISEHNRLYWYRQTLGQGPEFLTYFQNEAQLEKSRLLSDRFSAERPKGSFSTLEIQRTEQGDSAMYLCASSFSAGLAGYNEQFFGPGTRLTVL.

V is TRBV4-2 and J is TRBJ1-6; possible D gene TRBD1, 5 bases. CDR1 and CDR2 from the germline V gene are LGHNA and YNFKEQ. V dropped 0 bases and J dropped 10 bases, with 13 bases sitting between them. This CDR3 is 15 amino acids long. The CDR3 protein is CASSQDGGRGSPLHF. The DNA of the CDR3 is TGTGCCAGCAGCCAAGATGGGGGGAGAGGATCACCCCTCCACTTT.

Of note for this clone: An end of the junction does not agree with germline; a read error may underlie this. The chain uses TRBV19 and TRBJ2-2; TRBD1 might be the D (6 bases). Germline V gene data show CDR1 as LNHDA and CDR2 as SQIVND (reference sequence). The CDR3 runs 12 residues. The CDR3 DNA follows: TGTGCCAGTAGTATAAACCAGGGGTCCCCCTTCTTT. Protein product: CASSINQGSPFF.

The chain couples TRBV6-5 to TRBJ2-7; D not certain. Germline-derived CDR1 and CDR2 are MNHEY and SVGAGI. CDR3 length equals 14 residues. Trimming stripped 0 bases from V and 3 bases from J, with 9 bases between. The chain's CDR3 is CASSYSFWHYEQYF. The CDR3 region has the DNA TGTGCCAGCAGTTACTCGTTCTGGCACTACGAGCAGTACTTC.

This chain joins TRBV7-2 and TRBJ2-3, with TRBD1 matching 9 bases. The CDR3 contains 14 residues. From germline, CDR1 is SGHTA and CDR2 FQGNSA. J gave up 6 bases and V 5 bases, and 6 bases lay outside the gene matches. CDR3 DNA sequence: TGTGCCAGCAGCCCGGACAGGGGTGAGGATACGCAGTATTTT. It is translated as CASSPDRGEDTQYF.

CDR3 sequence: CASSFSAGESTQYF. The CDR3 nucleotides read TGTGCCAGCAGCTTCAGTGCGGGCGAATCGACCCAGTACTTC. The chain uses TRBV7-3 and TRBJ2-5, with a tentative D call TRBD2 (5 bases). This CDR3 has 14 residues. Trimming removed 3 bases at V and 7 bases at J, with 15 bases between. Germline assignment: CDR1 SGHTA and CDR2 FQGTGA.

The J gene is TRBJ1-1, the V gene TRBV18; 7 positions agree with TRBD1. Germline V gene lookup returns CDR1 KGHSH and CDR2 LQKENI. V dropped 6 bases and J dropped 5; count of bases not matched to a gene: 9. This CDR3 is built from 14 residues. CDR3 loop: CASSRDRARTEAFF. Here the CDR3 DNA reads TGTGCCAGCTCGAGAGACAGGGCTAGGACTGAAGCTTTCTTT.

CDR3 DNA: TGTGCCATCTTGGGGGGTATTACCAATGAGCAGTTCTTC. This gives the protein CAILGGITNEQFF. The genes are TRBV10-3 and TRBJ2-1; weak D call: TRBD2 (6 bases). Per the germline V gene, CDR1 is ENHRY and CDR2 is SYGVKD. The CDR3 spans 13 residues. V was clipped by 8 bases and J by 6 bases, with 14 bases between them.

This clone has only a few counts. The V call is TRBV6-5, the J call TRBJ1-2, with 7 positions matching TRBD1. The CDR3 sequence is 14 residues long. The trim removed 6 bases at V and 0 bases at J, leaving 4 bases unmatched. Germline-derived CDR1 and CDR2 are MNHEY and SVGAGI. The CDR3 region has the DNA TGTGCCAGCAGCAGACAGGGAGCTAACTATGGCTACACCTTC. Translation: CASSRQGANYGYTF.

This clone was counted between two and nine times. The V and J genes are TRBV21-1 and TRBJ2-6; TRBD1 reflects the table's D call only, with no check against the DNA. TRBV21-1 is labeled a pseudogene. The CDR3 sequence is 13 residues long. CDR3 sequence reads: CANPVCGANVLTF. The CDR3 DNA follows: TGTGCCAACCCAGTCTGTGGGGCCAACGTCCTGACTTTC.

This clone was seen a few times. This chain uses TRBV5-4 with TRBJ2-2; possible D gene TRBD1, 6 bases. The CDR3 is made up of 15 amino acids. Germline values: CDR1 SGHNT, CDR2 YYREEE (reference sequence). V lost 4 bases and J 1 base, leaving 11 bases between the germline ends. In nucleotides, the CDR3 is TGTGCCAGCAGCCGCCAAGGGGGGAACACCGGGGAGCTGTTTTTT. It specifies CASSRQGGNTGELFF.

The chain is built from TRBV15 and TRBJ1-2; D gene ambiguous. CDR1 and CDR2 (germline): LNHNV, YYDKDF (reference sequence). The CDR3 loop spans 16 amino acids. Trimming removed 1 base at V and 10 bases at J, with 22 bases between. The CDR3 DNA follows: TGTGCCACCAGCAGAGCTCTGGGCAGGCAGGCCAACCTCTACACCTTC. Its protein is CATSRALGRQANLYTF.

The CDR3 reads CASSLRPFVGRECNQPQHF. DNA of the CDR3: TGTGCCAGCAGCTTGCGCCCATTCGTGGGGAGGGAGTGCAATCAGCCCCAGCATTTT. V and J are TRBV5-4 and TRBJ1-5; D unclear. Germline CDR1 reads SGHNT; CDR2 reads YYREEE (reference sequence). The CDR3 loop spans 19 amino acids. Trimming took 1 base from V and 2 from J, leaving 22 bases between them.

This chain links TRBV25-1 with TRBJ2-7; 8 bases align to TRBD2. Germline-derived CDR1 and CDR2 are MGHDK and SYGVNS. Losses at the gene ends were 0 bases for V and 4 bases for J; bases not matched to a gene: 2. CDR3 length equals 14 residues. The chain's CDR3 is CASSEYGGRYEQYF. In nucleotides, the CDR3 is TGTGCCAGCAGTGAATATGGCGGGAGGTACGAGCAGTACTTC.

In its sample, this clone was seen a few times. This rearrangement joins TRBV10-3 to TRBJ2-5; 7 bases are shared with TRBD2. Germline CDR1 is ENHRY and CDR2 is SYGVKD. The V segment lost 11 bases and the J segment 4 bases; nucleotides outside the gene matches: 7. CDR3 length: 12 amino acids. The CDR3 coding sequence is TGTGCCTCCGGGGGGAATCTAGAGACCCAGTACTTC. This translates into CASGGNLETQYF.

The chain uses TRBV19 and TRBJ1-2; 7 bases match TRBD1. Looked up from germline, CDR1 is LNHDA and CDR2 is SQIVND (reference sequence). V lost 7 bases and J lost 5; bases outside the gene matches: 10. CDR3 size: 14 residues. CDR3 in amino acids: CASTRDSLLYGYTF. The CDR3 nucleotides read TGTGCCAGTACCCGGGACAGTCTCTTATATGGCTACACCTTC.